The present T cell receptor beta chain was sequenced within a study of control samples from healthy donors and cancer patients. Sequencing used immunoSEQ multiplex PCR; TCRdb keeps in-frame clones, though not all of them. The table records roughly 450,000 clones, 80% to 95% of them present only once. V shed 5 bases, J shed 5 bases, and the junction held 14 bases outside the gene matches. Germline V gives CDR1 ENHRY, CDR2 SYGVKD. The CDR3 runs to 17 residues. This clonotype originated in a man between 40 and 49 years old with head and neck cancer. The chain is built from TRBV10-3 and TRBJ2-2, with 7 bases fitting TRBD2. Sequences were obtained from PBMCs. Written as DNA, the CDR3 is TGTGCCATCAGTTCTCCTCCGGGACTACAATCGACCGGGGAGCTGTTTTTT. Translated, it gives CAISSPPGLQSTGELFF.